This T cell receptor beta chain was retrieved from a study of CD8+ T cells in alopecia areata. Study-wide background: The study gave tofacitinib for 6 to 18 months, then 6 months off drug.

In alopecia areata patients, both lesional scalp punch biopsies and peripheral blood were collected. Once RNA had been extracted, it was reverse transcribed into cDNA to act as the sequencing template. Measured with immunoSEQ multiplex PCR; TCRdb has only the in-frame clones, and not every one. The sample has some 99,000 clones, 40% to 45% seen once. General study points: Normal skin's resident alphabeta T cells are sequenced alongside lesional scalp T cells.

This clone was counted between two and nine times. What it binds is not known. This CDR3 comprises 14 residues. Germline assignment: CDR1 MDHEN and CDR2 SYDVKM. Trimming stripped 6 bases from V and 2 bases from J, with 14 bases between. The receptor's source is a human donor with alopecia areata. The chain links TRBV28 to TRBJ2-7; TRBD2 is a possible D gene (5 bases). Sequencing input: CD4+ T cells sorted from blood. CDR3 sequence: CASRKNTGAYEQYF. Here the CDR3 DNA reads TGTGCCAGCAGGAAAAATACCGGGGCCTACGAGCAGTACTTC.